This record concerns one T cell receptor (beta chain) sequence. Its cognate antigen has yet to be identified. No qualities accompany the bases; no much larger clone lies one base away. CDR1 SGHTA and CDR2 FQGNSA are derived from the germline V gene. Trimming removed 3 bases from V and 5 bases from J, leaving 11 bases between the germline ends. The CDR3 runs 13 residues from the cysteine to the phenylalanine. Of all the DNA, just the CDR3 is kept, 39 bases in frame from base 1. Enrolling through a virtual design, the prospective study's participants ranged in age from about 18 to 89 years and lived across more than 20 United States geographic areas. In the prospective study, participants were assigned to cohorts based on the clinical history participants reported in a screening survey and a study questionnaire. Exposed participants had been in contact, within 2 weeks of entering the study, with a person who had a PCR-confirmed or clinician-diagnosed case of COVID-19. In the prospective study, mobile phlebotomists collected whole blood, serum and a nasopharyngeal or oropharyngeal swab from each participant. Over a roughly two-month period, participants in the prospective study had the option of providing additional blood draws and questionnaires. Before DNA extraction, blood samples from the prospective study were shipped at room temperature or frozen.

This sample is drawn from a study of blood T cell repertoires in COVID-19 (dated by TCRdb to 2020 to 2022). With respect to the entire study: The collaborator samples originated in the United States, Italy and Spain and spanned the acute and convalescent phases of COVID-19. The material from the prospective study consisted of cDNA or gDNA derived from T cells, B-cell-depleted T cells, or PBMCs. Deeply sampled blood TCRbeta repertoires from subjects exposed to, actively infected with, or recovered from COVID-19 were included in the dataset. The repertoires were released in a freely available public database meant as a resource for research on the immune response to SARS-CoV-2. The samples were drawn from the first 160 participants of the ongoing ImmuneRACE study and from 950 to 1,500 subjects provided by 6 global collaborators. The sample metadata nearly always contained a de-identified subject ID, COVID-19 status, age in years and sex. HLA class I and class II types, where available, came from metadata supplied by the sample provider rather than from assay-based typing. General study outcomes and caveats: Clinical and demographic metadata were provided uncurated, with the amount varying by source and participant.

The immunoSEQ Assay, a bias-controlled multiplex PCR, was used to amplify TCRbeta CDR3 regions from genomic DNA. Concerning the study's data processing: Nucleated cell counts per sample were estimated from amplification of reference gene primers within the assay. To quantify the absolute abundance of each unique TCRbeta CDR3 rearrangement, sequence reads were collapsed and filtered. For each sample, productive Simpson clonality was calculated as the square root of Simpson's diversity index over productive rearrangements. TCRdb retrieved this table from immuneACCESS and kept in-frame rearrangements only. Not all clones are present; in checked studies, unresolved V genes account for under half, and no reason is known for the remainder. V and J calls and clone size are as listed in that table; D and trimming were resolved from the DNA. This sample has a few hundred thousand clones in its table, and around 90% of those were observed once. Together, the top ten hold approximately 15% of the sample.

The chain joins TRBV7-2 to TRBJ2-7; D gene: possibly TRBD1, on 6 matching bases. The sample was PBMCs or T cells enriched from blood (not recorded which). The source is a man aged 25-45 years who had been exposed to COVID-19. Here the CDR3 is given as CASSFTRDNEQYF. The sequenced DNA is TGTGCCAGCAGCTTCACCCGGGACAACGAGCAGTACTTC.